This T cell receptor beta chain was identified in a study of shared clonotypes between healthy human individuals. Study overall: Donors consisted of two women and three men between 18 and 49.

Notes on this clone: Its specificity is unknown.

The study's findings and limits: Naive subsets generally had larger estimated richness than memory subsets. Clonotypes shared by all four donors outscored non-shared clonotypes in generation probability.

TCRdb keeps only in-frame clones here, not all; method: immunoSEQ multiplex PCR. The table includes 600,000 to 750,000 clones, 55% to 80% detected once. The sequence was collected from a woman under 40 in good health. Material: memory CD4+ T cells sorted from blood. Subset described: CD45RA-negative fraction.

The CDR3 is CASSLGHYFTDTQYF. In DNA, the CDR3 is TGCGCCAGCAGCCTGGGGCATTATTTCACAGATACGCAGTATTTT. The rearrangement uses TRBV5-1 and TRBJ2-3, with D possibly being TRBD1 (5 bases). V lost 4 bases, J lost 2 bases, and 14 bases lay in between. The CDR3 is 15 residues long. Germline V gene lookup returns CDR1 SGHRS and CDR2 YFSETQ. Complete variable domain (other parts from reference TRBV5-1 and TRBJ2-3): KAGVTQTPRYLIKTRGQQVTLSCSPISGHRSVSWYQQTPGQGLQFLFEYFSETQRNKGNFPGRFSGRQFSNSRSEMNVSTLELGDSALYLCASSLGHYFTDTQYFGPGTRLTVL.